The rows below give T cell receptor beta chains drawn from one sample of a study of radiotherapy plus CTLA-4 blockade in lung cancer. Libraries were prepared by immunoSEQ multiplex PCR; TCRdb keeps only in-frame clonotypes and omits some of them. The repertoire has roughly 86,000 clones, around four fifths of them found once; the top ten carry 0.82%. This specimen was peripheral blood, taken from a patient treated with radiotherapy plus ipilimumab. The receptors were gathered from a human donor with non-small cell lung cancer who had stable disease on radiotherapy plus ipilimumab. Both conserved end residues are part of each CDR3. D genes are given only for firm matches. The listing skips clone size in some rows; elsewhere it reads once, few, many or a size class.

CASSEDYRGLSYEQYF	TGTGCCAGCAGTGAAGATTACAGGGGCCTCTCCTACGAGCAGTACTTC	TRBV6-1	-	TRBJ2-7	TRBD1
CASSLGVGTEAFF	TGTGCCAGCTCACTGGGGGTGGGCACTGAAGCTTTCTTT	TRBV18	-	TRBJ1-1	-
CASSVGTEYEQYF	TGTGCCAGCAGCGTCGGGACCGAATACGAGCAGTACTTC	TRBV5-6	-	TRBJ2-7	-
CAIRPGTGPNQPQHF	TGTGCCATCAGACCCGGGACAGGGCCCAATCAGCCCCAGCATTTT	TRBV10-3	-	TRBJ1-5	TRBD1
CASSVTLGYEQYF	TGTGCCAGCAGCGTAACCTTAGGTTACGAGCAGTACTTC	TRBV9	-	TRBJ2-7	-
CASSPSRFGYTF	TGTGCCAGCAGCCCCTCGCGATTTGGCTACACCTTC	TRBV14	-	TRBJ1-2	-
CASSGGGVGGANVLTF	TGTGCCAGCAGTGGAGGGGGTGTAGGTGGGGCCAACGTCCTGACTTTC	TRBV2	-	TRBJ2-6	-
CASSDGGTGTDTQYF	TGTGCCAGCAGTGACGGGGGGACAGGCACAGATACGCAGTATTTT	TRBV6-4	few	TRBJ2-3	-
CASRPGGPNWELFF	TGTGCCAGCAGGCCGGGAGGGCCTAACTGGGAGCTGTTTTTT	TRBV7-2	few	TRBJ2-2	TRBD2
CASSPYGGGAYEQYF	TGTGCCAGCAGCCCCTACGGCGGGGGGGCTTACGAGCAGTACTTC	TRBV6-6	-	TRBJ2-7	TRBD2
CASSLLGSVGGNTIYF	TGTGCCAGCAGTTTACTTGGCAGCGTAGGGGGAAACACCATATATTTT	TRBV28	-	TRBJ1-3	-
CASRWAGAHNEQFF	TGTGCCAGCAGGTGGGCCGGGGCGCACAATGAGCAGTTCTTC	TRBV5-6	-	TRBJ2-1	-
CASSVLGYEQYF	TGTGCCAGCAGTGTCCTGGGCTACGAGCAGTACTTC	TRBV28	-	TRBJ2-7	-
CASSLDPGSHEQYF	TGTGCCAGCAGCTTAGATCCCGGGTCCCACGAGCAGTACTTC	TRBV11-3	-	TRBJ2-7	-
CASSVGPNNSPLHF	TGTGCCAGCAGCGTAGGTCCCAATAATTCACCCCTCCACTTT	TRBV9	-	TRBJ1-6	-
CASSSGQASSYEQYF	TGTGCCAGCAGCTCCGGACAAGCGAGCTCCTACGAGCAGTACTTC	TRBV5-4	-	TRBJ2-7	-
CASSQRQVGLEKLFF	TGTGCCAGCAGTCAAAGACAGGTCGGGCTCGAAAAACTGTTTTTT	TRBV28	-	TRBJ1-4	-
CASSLGRGGGNTIYF	TGTGCCAGCAGCTTAGGGCGAGGGGGAGGAAACACCATATATTTT	TRBV7-2	-	TRBJ1-3	-
CASSLGQGANLPLSNQPQHF	TGCGCCAGCAGCTTGGGACAGGGGGCGAATCTCCCACTTAGCAATCAGCCCCAGCATTTT	TRBV5-1	-	TRBJ1-5	TRBD1
CASSDSQGGGDTQYF	TGTGCCAGCAGTGACTCACAGGGGGGGGGAGATACGCAGTATTTT	TRBV6-4	-	TRBJ2-3	-
CASRDTWSYEQYF	TGCGCCAGCAGGGACACGTGGTCCTACGAGCAGTACTTC	TRBV10-1	-	TRBJ2-7	-
CASSQTTNTGELFF	TGCGCCAGCAGCCAGACAACCAACACCGGGGAGCTGTTTTTT	TRBV5-1	-	TRBJ2-2	-
CASSFPGTGGETQYF	TGTGCCAGCAGCTTCCCCGGGACAGGCGGAGAGACCCAGTACTTC	TRBV5-4	once	TRBJ2-5	TRBD1
CASRKKGPGRFQFF	TGTGCCAGCAGGAAGAAGGGTCCGGGAAGGTTTCAGTTCTTC	TRBV7-9	-	TRBJ2-1	-